The rows below give T cell receptor beta chains drawn from one sample of a study of blood T cell repertoires in COVID-19. Assay: immunoSEQ multiplex PCR; the TCRdb copy retains only in-frame clones and omits some. The data contain 110,000 or so clones, 90% of them singletons. Sequenced sample: peripheral blood. These receptor sequences come from a woman between 45 and 60 years old with acute or convalescent COVID-19. The CDR3 runs from the conserved cysteine through the conserved F or W. A D gene is named only where the DNA matches it firmly.

CDR3 protein: CASSQFGGEQYF; CDR3 DNA: TGTGCCAGCAGCCAATTCGGGGGCGAGCAGTACTTC; D gene: -; J gene: TRBJ2-7; V gene: TRBV3-1/TRBV3-2
CDR3 protein: CASSEERDDYEETQYF; CDR3 DNA: TGTGCCAGCAGCGAGGAGCGGGACGATTACGAAGAGACCCAGTACTTC; D gene: TRBD2; J gene: TRBJ2-5; V gene: TRBV3-1/TRBV3-2
CDR3 protein: CAWSYGTRGDTEAFF; CDR3 DNA: TGTGCCTGGAGTTATGGGACACGGGGGGACACTGAAGCTTTCTTT; D gene: -; J gene: TRBJ1-1; V gene: TRBV30
CDR3 protein: CASSFLGTDTQYF; CDR3 DNA: TGTGCCAGCAGTTTCCTCGGGACAGATACGCAGTATTTT; D gene: -; J gene: TRBJ2-3; V gene: TRBV6-6
CDR3 protein: CAISDEETQYF; CDR3 DNA: TGTGCCATCAGTGACGAGGAGACCCAGTACTTC; D gene: -; J gene: TRBJ2-5; V gene: TRBV10-3
CDR3 protein: CASSLLAGGYNEQFF; CDR3 DNA: TGTGCCAGCAGCTTACTAGCGGGAGGGTACAATGAGCAGTTCTTC; D gene: TRBD2; J gene: TRBJ2-1; V gene: TRBV7-3
CDR3 protein: CASSLDREQETQYF; CDR3 DNA: TGTGCCAGCAGCTTGGACAGGGAGCAAGAGACCCAGTACTTC; D gene: -; J gene: TRBJ2-5; V gene: TRBV5-4
CDR3 protein: CAWSRGTIGNQPQHF; CDR3 DNA: TGTGCCTGGAGTCGCGGGACTATAGGCAATCAGCCCCAGCATTTT; D gene: -; J gene: TRBJ1-5; V gene: TRBV30
CDR3 protein: CASSQGSQRGNGYTF; CDR3 DNA: TGTGCCAGCAGCCAAGGATCACAAAGGGGGAATGGCTACACCTTC; D gene: -; J gene: TRBJ1-2; V gene: TRBV14
CDR3 protein: CASSLFPSTGLEQYF; CDR3 DNA: TGTGCCAGCAGTTTATTTCCATCGACAGGCCTCGAGCAGTACTTC; D gene: -; J gene: TRBJ2-7; V gene: TRBV28
CDR3 protein: CASSLGLAGEKGGELFF; CDR3 DNA: TGTGCCAGCAGCTTGGGTTTAGCGGGCGAAAAGGGCGGGGAGCTGTTTTTT; D gene: TRBD2; J gene: TRBJ2-2; V gene: TRBV5-4
CDR3 protein: CASSGQPYGYTF; CDR3 DNA: TGTGCCAGCAGTGGACAGCCCTATGGCTACACCTTC; D gene: -; J gene: TRBJ1-2; V gene: TRBV28
CDR3 protein: CASSPQQNNYGYTF; CDR3 DNA: TGTGCCAGCTCACCTCAACAGAACAACTATGGCTACACCTTC; D gene: -; J gene: TRBJ1-2; V gene: TRBV18
CDR3 protein: CATKTGDGELFF; CDR3 DNA: TGTGCCACCAAGACAGGGGACGGGGAGCTGTTTTTT; D gene: TRBD1; J gene: TRBJ2-2; V gene: TRBV19